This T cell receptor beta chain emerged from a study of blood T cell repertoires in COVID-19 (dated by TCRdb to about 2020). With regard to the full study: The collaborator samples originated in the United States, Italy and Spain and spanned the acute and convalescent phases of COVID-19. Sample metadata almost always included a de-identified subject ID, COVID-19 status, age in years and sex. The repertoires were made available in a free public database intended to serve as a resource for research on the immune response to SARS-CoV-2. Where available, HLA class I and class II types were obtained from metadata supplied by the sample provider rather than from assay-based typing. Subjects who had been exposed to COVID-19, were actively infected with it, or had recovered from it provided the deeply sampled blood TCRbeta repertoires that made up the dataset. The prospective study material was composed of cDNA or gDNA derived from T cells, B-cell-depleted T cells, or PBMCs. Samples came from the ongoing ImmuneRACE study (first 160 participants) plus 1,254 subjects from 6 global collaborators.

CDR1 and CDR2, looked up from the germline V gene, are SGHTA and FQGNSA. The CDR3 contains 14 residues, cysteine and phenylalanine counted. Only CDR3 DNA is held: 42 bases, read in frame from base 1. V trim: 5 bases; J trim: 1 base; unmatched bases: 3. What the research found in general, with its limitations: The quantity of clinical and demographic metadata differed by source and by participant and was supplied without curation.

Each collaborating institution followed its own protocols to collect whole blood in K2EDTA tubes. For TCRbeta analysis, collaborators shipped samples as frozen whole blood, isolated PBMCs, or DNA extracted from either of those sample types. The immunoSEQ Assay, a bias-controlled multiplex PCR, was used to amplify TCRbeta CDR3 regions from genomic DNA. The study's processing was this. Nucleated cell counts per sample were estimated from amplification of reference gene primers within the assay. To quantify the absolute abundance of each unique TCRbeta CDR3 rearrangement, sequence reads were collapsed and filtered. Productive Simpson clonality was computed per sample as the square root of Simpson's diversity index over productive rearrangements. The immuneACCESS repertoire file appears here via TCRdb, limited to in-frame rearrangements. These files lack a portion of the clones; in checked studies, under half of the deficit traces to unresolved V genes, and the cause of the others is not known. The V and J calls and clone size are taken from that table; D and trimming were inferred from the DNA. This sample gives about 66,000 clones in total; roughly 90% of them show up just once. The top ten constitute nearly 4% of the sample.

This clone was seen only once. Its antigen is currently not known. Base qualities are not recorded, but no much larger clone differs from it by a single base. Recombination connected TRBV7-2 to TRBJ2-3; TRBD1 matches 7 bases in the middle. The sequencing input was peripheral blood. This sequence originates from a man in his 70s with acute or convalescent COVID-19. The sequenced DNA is TGTGCCAGCAGCCCAGACAGGGGCACAGATACGCAGTATTTT. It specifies CASSPDRGTDTQYF.